Shown below are 8 T cell receptor beta chains from a single sample sequenced in a study of cytomegalovirus exposure and HLA in healthy donors. This PCR relied on a set of 60 Vbeta primers and 13 Jbeta primers. Here immunoSEQ multiplex PCR was the method, and the copy in TCRdb shows in-frame clones only, minus some. The table shows 100,000 to 150,000 clones, with around three quarters occurring only once. The sequencing input was PBMCs. The origin of the receptors is a female donor in good health and CMV-seronegative.

The chain couples TRBV28 to TRBJ1-1; 9 bases map to TRBD1. J was trimmed by 4 bases and V by 6 bases; bases with no gene match: 15. The germline V gene encodes CDR1 MDHEN and CDR2 SYDVKM. The CDR3 consists of 17 residues. The CDR3 DNA is TGTGCCAGCAGCTCACAGGGGACAGGGTACCGTTCCACTGAAGCTTTCTTT. Amino acids: CASSSQGTGYRSTEAFF. Together with reference TRBV28 and TRBJ1-1, the CDR3 gives the full variable domain: DVKVTQSSRYLVKRTGEKVFLECVQDMDHENMFWYRQDPGLGLRLIYFSYDVKMKEKGDIPEGYSVSREKKERFSLILESASTNQTSMYLCASSSQGTGYRSTEAFFGQGTRLTVV.

The chain employs TRBV11-2 and TRBJ2-7; 7 bases are a match to TRBD2. The germline V gene has CDR1 SGHAT and CDR2 FQNNGV. V was pared by 6 bases and J by 3 bases, with 8 bases of the junction left unmatched. The CDR3 runs to 14 residues. The CDR3 sequence is CASRAGEKIYEQYF. The CDR3 DNA is TGTGCCAGCAGGGCGGGGGAAAAGATCTACGAGCAGTACTTC.

This chain links TRBV5-5 with TRBJ2-2, with TRBD2 matching 9 bases. Per germline, CDR1 SGHKS and CDR2 YYEKEE (reference sequence). The ends lost 2 bases at V and 3 bases at J; junction bases unmatched: 2. The length of the CDR3 is 15 residues. As DNA, the CDR3 is TGTGCCAGCAGCTTTCTAGCGGGACACACCGGGGAGCTGTTTTTT. Translating it yields CASSFLAGHTGELFF. Looking up the rest from reference TRBV5-5 and TRBJ2-2 gives the full variable domain: DAGVTQSPTHLIKTRGQQVTLRCSPISGHKSVSWYQQVLGQGPQFIFQYYEKEERGRGNFPDRFSARQFPNYSSELNVNALLLGDSALYLCASSFLAGHTGELFFGEGSRLTVL.

V and J are TRBV4-1 and TRBJ2-5; 11 bases line up with TRBD2. With 4 bases clipped from V and 5 bases from J, the junction kept 6 bases outside the gene matches. Germline loops: CDR1 MGHRA, CDR2 YSYEKL. The length of the CDR3 is 15 residues. This CDR3 reads CASSPSGGHRETQYF. In DNA form, the CDR3 reads TGCGCCAGCAGCCCTAGCGGGGGGCACCGGGAGACCCAGTACTTC.

The gene calls are TRBV9 and TRBJ2-3, with 7 bases aligning to TRBD2. The CDR3 is made up of 15 amino acids. The ends lost 3 bases at V and 1 base at J; junction bases unmatched: 5. Germline V gives CDR1 SGDLS, CDR2 YYNGEE. CDR3 in DNA: TGTGCCAGCAGCGGCGGGAGTCGGGGCACAGATACGCAGTATTTT. It specifies CASSGGSRGTDTQYF.

The rearrangement links TRBV5-1 to TRBJ2-5; D is perhaps TRBD2 (6 bases). The V gene lost 0 bases and the J gene lost 0 bases, with 9 bases spanning the gap. The CDR3 runs 15 residues. CDR1 SGHRS and CDR2 YFSETQ come from the germline V gene. The CDR3 coding sequence is TGCGCCAGCAGCTTGGTTGCGGGGAACCAAGAGACCCAGTACTTC. Its protein is CASSLVAGNQETQYF.

V and J are TRBV2 and TRBJ2-3; TRBD2 is a possible D gene (6 bases). Trimming took off 4 bases at V and 0 bases at J, with 23 bases between the two ends. Looked up from germline, CDR1 is SNHLY and CDR2 is FYNNEI. CDR3 size: 19 residues. The CDR3 region is CASSVGGFKAPSSTDTQYF. The DNA for the CDR3 is TGTGCCAGCAGTGTGGGGGGATTCAAGGCTCCTAGTAGCACAGATACGCAGTATTTT.

The J gene is TRBJ2-7, the V gene TRBV6-1; D is uncertain. The CDR3 is made up of 13 amino acids. The V and J ends lost 8 bases and 5 bases respectively, with 16 bases between them. The V gene's germline CDR1 is MNHNS and CDR2 SASEGT. The CDR3 bases are TGTGCCAGCGTAGCAGTCCTTACCCACGAGCAGTACTTC. Translated: CASVAVLTHEQYF.